The 20 T cell receptor beta chains reported below all come from one sample, sequenced in a study of PD-L1 blockade in urothelial cancer. Time point in this sample: pretreatment peripheral blood. Assay: immunoSEQ multiplex PCR; the TCRdb copy retains only in-frame clones and omits some. The sample has approximately 50,000 clones, about 86% seen once. Specimen: PBMCs, collected around atezolizumab (anti-PD-L1) treatment. The origin of the receptors is a man aged 60 to 69 with urothelial cancer.

V and J are TRBV7-8 and TRBJ1-3; D is unclear. The CDR3 loop spans 13 amino acids. Trimming removed 5 bases at V and 0 bases at J, with 5 bases between. The germline V gene encodes CDR1 SGHVS and CDR2 FQNEAQ. In nucleotides, the CDR3 is TGTGCCAGCAGCCCCGGCTCTGGAAACACCATATATTTT. Its protein is CASSPGSGNTIYF.

The chain carries TRBV5-6 and TRBJ1-6; 8 nucleotides agree with TRBD1. This CDR3 contains 16 residues. Germline values: CDR1 SGHDT, CDR2 YYEEEE. J gave up 9 bases and V 2 bases, and 10 bases lay outside the gene matches. The CDR3 spells CASSLFGDRLPSPLHF. The CDR3 DNA follows: TGTGCCAGCAGCTTATTTGGGGACAGGCTTCCTTCACCCCTCCACTTT.

This clone was picked up one time. The chain couples TRBV11-3 to TRBJ2-1; 7 nucleotides align to TRBD1. This CDR3 is built from 15 residues. With 1 base clipped from V and 10 bases from J, the junction kept 10 bases outside the gene matches. Germline CDR1 reads SGHNT; CDR2 reads YENEEA. For the CDR3, the DNA is TGTGCCAGCAGCTTAGGACAGGGTAGAAGACAGGAGCAGTTCTTC. Amino acid sequence: CASSLGQGRRQEQFF. The whole variable domain, remainder taken from reference TRBV11-3 and TRBJ2-1, is EAGVVQSPRYKIIEKKQPVAFWCNPISGHNTLYWYLQNLGQGPELLIRYENEEAVDDSQLPKDRFSAERLKGVDSTLKIQPAELGDSAVYLCASSLGQGRRQEQFFGPGTRLTVL.

V gene TRBV2 combines with J gene TRBJ2-7; 9 bases agree with TRBD1. Losses at the gene ends were 5 bases for V and 6 bases for J; bases not matched to a gene: 5. In germline, CDR1 is SNHLY, CDR2 FYNNEI. The CDR3 totals 13 residues. The CDR3 sequence: CASSRTGAPEQYF. The CDR3 region has the DNA TGTGCCAGCAGTCGGACAGGGGCGCCCGAGCAGTACTTC.

This rearrangement joins TRBV6-1 to TRBJ2-7; the match to TRBD2 covers 11 bases. The V and J ends lost 7 bases and 3 bases, in that order; junction bases with no gene match: 5. Germline V gives CDR1 MNHNS, CDR2 SASEGT. This CDR3 has 14 amino acids. CDR3 in amino acids: CASKGTSGNYEQYF. Here the CDR3 DNA reads TGTGCCAGCAAAGGGACTAGCGGAAACTACGAGCAGTACTTC.

This chain uses TRBV19 with TRBJ2-7; 9 bases match TRBD1. The CDR3 is 16 amino acids. In germline, CDR1 is LNHDA, CDR2 SQIVND (reference sequence). V was clipped by 6 bases and J by 5 bases; unmatched bases: 14. The CDR3 loop reads CASSKTTGTGSNEQYF. The CDR3 nucleotides are TGTGCCAGTAGCAAGACTACCGGGACAGGGTCTAACGAGCAGTACTTC. Combining the CDR3 with reference TRBV19 and TRBJ2-7 gives the whole variable domain DGGITQSPKYLFRKEGQNVTLSCEQNLNHDAMYWYRQDPGQGLRLIYYSQIVNDFQKGDIAEGYSVSREKKESFPLTVTSAQKNPTAFYLCASSKTTGTGSNEQYFGPGTRLTVT.

This chain uses TRBV7-2 with TRBJ2-3; 15 bases match TRBD2. V trimming: 4 bases; J trimming: 4 bases; junction bases outside the gene matches: 3. The CDR3 loop spans 16 amino acids. Germline loops: CDR1 SGHTA, CDR2 FQGNSA. Here the CDR3 reads CASSSGLAGGPDTQYF. In DNA form, the CDR3 reads TGTGCCAGCAGCTCGGGACTAGCGGGGGGCCCAGATACGCAGTATTTT.

This clone was detected only a few times. This chain connects TRBV6-6 to TRBJ2-7, with TRBD1 as a possible D gene (6 bases). Trimming removed 2 bases from V and 1 base from J, with 9 bases in between. CDR1 MNHNY and CDR2 SVGAGI come from the germline V gene (reference sequence). The CDR3 length is 14 residues. The CDR3: CASSYEQGSYEQYF. CDR3 sequence (DNA): TGTGCCAGCAGTTACGAACAGGGATCCTACGAGCAGTACTTC.

V is TRBV5-4 and J is TRBJ2-1, with a weak D call TRBD2 (7 bases). CDR3 length: 15 residues. CDR1 SGHNT and CDR2 YYREEE come from the germline V gene (reference sequence). V was shortened by 4 bases and J by 6 bases, with 17 bases between the two germline ends. The CDR3 loop is CASSLTGGGFNEQFF. Here the CDR3 DNA reads TGTGCCAGCAGCCTGACGGGCGGGGGCTTCAATGAGCAGTTCTTC. Full variable domain (outside the CDR3, taken from reference TRBV5-4 and TRBJ2-1): ETGVTQSPTHLIKTRGQQVTLRCSSQSGHNTVSWYQQALGQGPQFIFQYYREEENGRGNFPPRFSGLQFPNYSSELNVNALELDDSALYLCASSLTGGGFNEQFFGPGTRLTVL.

This chain uses TRBV14 with TRBJ2-7; no definite D call. Germline V gives CDR1 SGHDN, CDR2 FVKESK. V lost 0 bases and J 7 bases, leaving 13 bases between the germline ends. This CDR3 spans 14 amino acids. The CDR3 DNA is TGTGCCAGCAGCCAAGATCAGCCCCCCAGGGAGCAGTACTTC. It yields the protein CASSQDQPPREQYF.

This clone was seen a handful of times. This chain joins TRBV6-4 and TRBJ1-5; TRBD1 agrees at 9 bases. Germline CDR1 MRHNA, CDR2 SNTAGT. V gave up 7 bases and J gave up 7 bases; unmatched junction bases: 11. The CDR3 loop spans 15 amino acids. CDR3 sequence: CASKEDRGESQPQHF. CDR3 nucleotide sequence: TGTGCCAGCAAGGAGGACAGGGGTGAAAGCCAGCCCCAGCATTTT.

The chain employs TRBV30 and TRBJ1-3, with no clear D. V gave up 8 bases and J gave up 2 bases, with 13 bases separating them. This CDR3 region has 13 residues. Looked up from germline, CDR1 is GTSNPN and CDR2 is SVGIG (reference sequence). CDR3 in amino acids: CALSAGTGNTIYF. As DNA, the CDR3 is TGTGCCCTGTCAGCGGGTACTGGAAACACCATATATTTT.

This clone was seen a single time. The chain uses TRBV30 and TRBJ1-3; D is possibly TRBD1 (6 bases). V lost 0 bases and J 4 bases, leaving 13 bases between the germline ends. CDR3 length equals 15 residues. Germline CDR1 is GTSNPN and CDR2 is SVGIG (reference sequence). The CDR3 spells CAWSVGTLAGNTIYF. For the CDR3, the DNA is TGTGCCTGGAGTGTAGGGACACTGGCAGGAAACACCATATATTTT. The full variable domain, rest sourced from reference TRBV30 and TRBJ1-3, is SQTIHQWPATLVQPVGSPLSLECTVEGTSNPNLYWYRQAAGRGLQLLFYSVGIGQISSEVPQNLSASRPQDRQFILSSKKLLLSDSGFYLCAWSVGTLAGNTIYFGEGSWLTVV.

The rearrangement joins TRBV5-8 to TRBJ2-2; D is possibly TRBD2 (5 bases). Trimming took 6 bases from V and 4 from J, leaving 10 bases between them. The CDR3 extends over 13 amino acids. CDR1 and CDR2 from the germline V gene are SGHTS and YDEGEE. The CDR3 spells CASIRRLTGELFF. The CDR3, as DNA: TGTGCCAGCATCCGGAGGCTCACCGGGGAGCTGTTTTTT.

The table lists this clone with a count of one. The CDR3: CASSRGQGYEQYF. CDR3 nucleotide sequence: TGTGCCAGTAGTCGGGGACAGGGCTACGAGCAGTACTTC. This chain joins TRBV19 and TRBJ2-7, with 9 bases aligning to TRBD1. Germline V gene lookup returns CDR1 LNHDA and CDR2 SQIVND (reference sequence). Germline trimming cut 5 bases from V and 3 bases from J; bases unmatched to any gene: 2. CDR3 length equals 13 residues.

The chain couples TRBV4-3 to TRBJ2-7; unclear D gene. The CDR3 has 13 amino acids. Germline V gene sequence: CDR1 LGHNA, CDR2 YSLEER. V was cut by 5 bases and J by 1 base, with 9 bases left in between. CDR3 amino acids: CASSVSPSYEQYF. The CDR3 DNA is TGCGCCAGCAGCGTCAGTCCATCCTACGAGCAGTACTTC.

J is TRBJ2-7 and V is TRBV27; D call uncertain. V was shortened by 5 bases and J by 0 bases, with 11 bases between the two germline ends. This CDR3 region has 14 residues. CDR1 and CDR2 (germline): MNHEY, SMNVEV (reference sequence). CDR3 DNA sequence: TGTGCCAGCAGTCCGTTGGCCAGCTCCTACGAGCAGTACTTC. Translating gives CASSPLASSYEQYF.

The V call is TRBV2, the J call TRBJ2-7, with 7 bases matching TRBD1. V was pared by 6 bases and J by 3 bases, with 8 bases of the junction left unmatched. Germline loops: CDR1 SNHLY, CDR2 FYNNEI. The CDR3 contains 14 residues. This CDR3 reads CASRVQGRGYEQYF. CDR3 in DNA: TGTGCCAGCAGGGTACAGGGGAGAGGCTACGAGCAGTACTTC.

The chain is built from TRBV15 and TRBJ1-5; TRBD1 matches at 8 bases. Germline V gene data show CDR1 as LNHNV and CDR2 as YYDKDF (reference sequence). The CDR3 contains 13 residues. V shed 4 bases, J shed 8 bases, and the junction held 4 bases outside the gene matches. CDR3 DNA sequence: TGTGCCACCAGCAAACAGGGGGTCGAGCCCCAGCATTTT. Its translation is CATSKQGVEPQHF.

The chain has TRBV18 and TRBJ2-7; TRBD2 is a possible D gene (5 bases). The germline V gene has CDR1 KGHSH and CDR2 LQKENI. This CDR3 is 16 amino acids long. Deletions cut 2 bases from V and 2 bases from J, with 16 bases between. Written as DNA, the CDR3 is TGTGCCAGCTCACCAGTAAGCGGCCGCAGGACCTACGAGCAGTACTTC. Encoded protein: CASSPVSGRRTYEQYF.